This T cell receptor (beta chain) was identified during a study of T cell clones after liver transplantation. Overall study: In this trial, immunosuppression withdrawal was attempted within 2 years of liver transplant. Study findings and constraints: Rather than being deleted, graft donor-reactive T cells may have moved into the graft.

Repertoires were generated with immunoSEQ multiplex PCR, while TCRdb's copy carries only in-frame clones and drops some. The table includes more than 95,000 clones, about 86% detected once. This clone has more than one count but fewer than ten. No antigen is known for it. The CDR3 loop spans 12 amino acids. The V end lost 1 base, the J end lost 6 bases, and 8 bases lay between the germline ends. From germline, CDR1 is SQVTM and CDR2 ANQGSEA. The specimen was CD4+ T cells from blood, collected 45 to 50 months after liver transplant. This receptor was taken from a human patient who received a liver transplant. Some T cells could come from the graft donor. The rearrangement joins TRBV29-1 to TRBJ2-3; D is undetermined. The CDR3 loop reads CSVEGARDTQYF. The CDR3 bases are TGCAGCGTTGAAGGGGCCCGTGATACGCAGTATTTT.